Below are 18 T cell receptor beta chains sequenced from a single sample in a study of cytomegalovirus exposure and HLA in healthy donors (dated by TCRdb to between 2016 and 2019). Preparation of the library involved the immunoSEQ multiplex PCR assay. For the multiplex PCR, a mixture combining 60 forward primers for TCR Vbeta segments and 13 reverse primers for TCR Jbeta segments was used. As stored in TCRdb, this immuneACCESS dataset retains in-frame rearrangements with V and J assigned. A fraction of the clones does not appear; measured against another copy, unresolved V genes explain less than half of the discrepancy, and the remainder lacks a known reason. The sample table contains under 150,000 clones; only one count was recorded for roughly three quarters of them. The ten largest clones add up to about 4.7% of the sample. The source material was PBMCs. The receptors derive from a male donor in good health and CMV-seronegative.

The chain has TRBV10-3 and TRBJ2-1; 11 nucleotides match TRBD1. Germline CDR1 is ENHRY and CDR2 is SYGVKD. V was clipped by 11 bases and J by 9 bases; unmatched bases: 9. This CDR3 spans 13 amino acids. CDR3 coding DNA: TGTGCCGTCCGGGACAGGGGGTTACTTGAGCAGTTCTTC. Translation: CAVRDRGLLEQFF.

The J gene is TRBJ2-1, the V gene TRBV6-4; D is perhaps TRBD2 (6 bases). Between the trimmed V and J ends, which lost 0 bases and 7 bases, there was a span of 16 bases. CDR3 length equals 16 residues. Looked up from germline, CDR1 is MRHNA and CDR2 is SNTAGT. CDR3 region: CASSDSGGAGLNEQFF. CDR3 in DNA: TGTGCCAGCAGTGACTCCGGGGGTGCAGGGTTGAATGAGCAGTTCTTC.

V and J are TRBV18 and TRBJ1-1; the D gene is possibly TRBD1 (6 bases). The CDR3 is 15 amino acids. The V end lost 4 bases, the J end lost 5 bases, and 17 bases lay between the germline ends. The germline CDR1 and CDR2 sequences are KGHSH and LQKENI. CDR3 in amino acids: CASSRGVTGLTEAFF. The CDR3 region has the DNA TGTGCCAGCTCACGCGGAGTGACAGGATTGACTGAAGCTTTCTTT. The entire variable domain, with the rest obtained from reference TRBV18 and TRBJ1-1, is as follows: NAGVMQNPRHLVRRRGQEARLRCSPMKGHSHVYWYRQLPEEGLKFMVYLQKENIIDESGMPKERFSAEFPKEGPSILRIQQVVRGDSAAYFCASSRGVTGLTEAFFGQGTRLTVV.

This clone showed up just a few times. The V and J genes are TRBV28 and TRBJ1-4; the D gene is possibly TRBD1 (5 bases). Germline V gives CDR1 MDHEN, CDR2 SYDVKM. The CDR3 runs to 14 residues. V was cut by 8 bases and J by 8 bases, with 18 bases left in between. CDR3 in DNA: TGTGCCAGCTTTCCCGGGGGGAAGTCGGAAAAACTGTTTTTT. Residues: CASFPGGKSEKLFF.

This rearrangement joins TRBV6-6 to TRBJ1-1; 8 bases align to TRBD1. Germline CDR1 reads MNHNY; CDR2 reads SVGAGI (reference sequence). The V gene end was trimmed by 7 bases and the J gene end by 0 bases; junction bases not matched to a gene: 4. The CDR3 runs to 14 residues. CDR3: CASIDRGMNTEAFF. CDR3 DNA: TGTGCCAGCATAGACAGGGGAATGAACACTGAAGCTTTCTTT.

The chain couples TRBV7-9 to TRBJ2-3; TRBD2 aligns across 7 bases. Germline CDR1 reads SEHNR; CDR2 reads FQNEAQ (reference sequence). The CDR3 length is 14 residues. Trimming removed 5 bases from V and 0 bases from J; junction bases left unmatched: 2. CDR3 amino acids: CASSPRGSTDTQYF. The CDR3 nucleotides are TGTGCCAGCAGCCCGCGGGGGAGCACAGATACGCAGTATTTT.

The chain links TRBV19 to TRBJ2-7; D not resolved. The germline gives CDR1 LNHDA, CDR2 SQIVND (reference sequence). This CDR3 contains 13 residues. The V end lost 3 bases, the J end lost 5 bases, and 11 bases lay between the germline ends. CDR3 region: CASSIGAVNEQYF. The DNA of the CDR3 is TGTGCCAGTAGTATCGGTGCGGTTAACGAGCAGTACTTC.

This chain links TRBV18 with TRBJ1-1; D might be TRBD1 (5 bases). The CDR3 is 14 amino acids. Germline lookup yields CDR1 KGHSH and CDR2 LQKENI. V was clipped by 6 bases and J by 0 bases, with 11 bases between them. CDR3: CASSALGVNTEAFF. CDR3 DNA sequence: TGTGCCAGCTCTGCTTTAGGGGTGAACACTGAAGCTTTCTTT.

The V and J genes are TRBV5-1 and TRBJ1-2; no clear D gene. The CDR3 contains 15 residues. Germline lookup yields CDR1 SGHRS and CDR2 YFSETQ. Trimming pared 4 bases from V and 0 bases from J, leaving 13 bases between. Here the CDR3 DNA reads TGCGCCAGCAGCCTGGGTTCGACAACTAACTATGGCTACACCTTC. Protein sequence: CASSLGSTTNYGYTF.

The rearrangement joins TRBV15 to TRBJ1-2; the match to TRBD1 covers 7 bases. Germline CDR1 and CDR2: LNHNV and YYDKDF (reference sequence). This CDR3 comprises 17 residues. J lost 1 base, V lost 0 bases, and 8 bases had no gene match. In DNA, the CDR3 is TGTGCCACCAGCAGAGAGCACAGGGACAGCTTTAACTATGGCTACACCTTC. It codes for CATSREHRDSFNYGYTF.

The CDR3 DNA is TGTGCCAGCAGTAACCAAGGGACAGGAGAGCAGTACTTC. Protein sequence: CASSNQGTGEQYF. The rearrangement links TRBV2 to TRBJ2-7, with 8 bases that match TRBD1. The CDR3 sequence is 13 residues long. Germline CDR1 reads SNHLY; CDR2 reads FYNNEI. Losses at the gene ends were 5 bases for V and 7 bases for J; bases not matched to a gene: 7.

The chain carries TRBV6-5 and TRBJ2-7; perhaps TRBD1 as D (6 bases). This CDR3 has 16 residues. Looked up from germline, CDR1 is MNHEY and CDR2 is SVGAGI. Trimming took off 0 bases at V and 0 bases at J, with 12 bases between the two ends. CDR3 nucleotide sequence: TGTGCCAGCAGTTACTCACAGGGCTGGAGCTCCTACGAGCAGTACTTC. Translation: CASSYSQGWSSYEQYF.

CDR3 nucleotide sequence: TGTGCCAGCAGTTACAAGGCTGGCACAGGGCCCTACGAGCAGTACTTC. This codes for CASSYKAGTGPYEQYF. The chain is built from TRBV6-5 and TRBJ2-7, with D possibly matching TRBD1 (6 bases). The CDR3 extends over 16 amino acids. The V gene's germline CDR1 is MNHEY and CDR2 SVGAGI. Trimming took off 2 bases at V and 2 bases at J, with 16 bases between the two ends.

V is TRBV7-2 and J is TRBJ1-5, with no clear D. Trimming pared 5 bases from V and 6 bases from J, leaving 11 bases between. Germline CDR1 and CDR2: SGHTA and FQGNSA. This CDR3 region has 13 residues. The CDR3 here is CASSPTAGQPQHF. The CDR3 region has the DNA TGTGCCAGCAGCCCCACAGCGGGTCAGCCCCAGCATTTT.

The CDR3 region has the DNA TGTGCCAGCAGCTCAGGGACTTTAAGCACAGATACGCAGTATTTT. It codes for CASSSGTLSTDTQYF. The V and J genes are TRBV7-8 and TRBJ2-3; D is perhaps TRBD2 (6 bases). Between the trimmed V and J ends, which lost 4 bases and 0 bases, there was a span of 11 bases. In germline, CDR1 is SGHVS, CDR2 FQNEAQ. This CDR3 comprises 15 residues.

The chain has TRBV9 and TRBJ2-6, with D possibly matching TRBD1 (5 bases). Germline V gene sequence: CDR1 SGDLS, CDR2 YYNGEE. With 2 bases removed from V and 0 bases from J, the gap between germline ends came to 15 bases. This CDR3 is 18 amino acids long. The DNA for the CDR3 is TGTGCCAGCAGCGTTTCGACAGCTTTGAACTCTGGGGCCAACGTCCTGACTTTC. Its protein is CASSVSTALNSGANVLTF.

This clone was counted a few times. The V call is TRBV19, the J call TRBJ1-2, with D unresolved. Trimming cost V 7 bases and J 4 bases, with 13 bases left between them. This CDR3 region has 13 residues. Germline CDR1 LNHDA, CDR2 SQIVND (reference sequence). The CDR3 sequence: CASMEDGIYGYTF. The DNA of the CDR3 is TGTGCCAGTATGGAGGACGGAATCTATGGCTACACCTTC.

This clone was counted a single time. The gene calls are TRBV5-4 and TRBJ2-6, with 14 bases aligning to TRBD2. This CDR3 comprises 19 residues. Trimming cost V 0 bases and J 0 bases; bases outside gene matches: 2. From germline, CDR1 is SGHNT and CDR2 YYREEE (reference sequence). Here the CDR3 reads CASSLGTSGGSSGANVLTF. The CDR3, as DNA: TGTGCCAGCAGCTTGGGGACTAGCGGGGGGAGCTCTGGGGCCAACGTCCTGACTTTC. Drawing the rest from reference TRBV5-4 and TRBJ2-6, the complete variable domain is ETGVTQSPTHLIKTRGQQVTLRCSSQSGHNTVSWYQQALGQGPQFIFQYYREEENGRGNFPPRFSGLQFPNYSSELNVNALELDDSALYLCASSLGTSGGSSGANVLTFGAGSRLTVL.